This T cell receptor beta chain was found in a study of shared clonotypes between healthy human individuals. Study findings and constraints: Rarefaction demonstrated incomplete sorted-subset sequencing despite large depth.

Terminally differentiated effector memory CD45RA+ cells were excluded by CCR7 positive selection of CD45RO-negative cells. Healthy HIV-negative adults with no recent acute infections or vaccinations were recruited as donors. With respect to this clone: Its cognate antigen is unknown.

The V end lost 3 bases, the J end lost 1 base, and 13 bases lay between the germline ends. The CDR3 sequence is 16 residues long. Germline values: CDR1 LNHDA, CDR2 SQIVND (reference sequence). This table comes from immunoSEQ multiplex PCR, and its TCRdb copy is limited to in-frame clones, with some not included. The repertoire holds about 610,000 clones, with 96% as singletons. The material sequenced was naive CD8+ T cells sorted from blood. The receptor comes from a woman in her 30s in good health. V usage is TRBV19 and J usage is TRBJ1-5; perhaps TRBD1 as D (5 bases). CDR3 sequence (DNA): TGTGCCAGTAGTATCGGCGGCAGGGTAAGCAATCAGCCCCAGCATTTT. This sequence encodes CASSIGGRVSNQPQHF.